This T cell receptor (beta chain) was profiled in a study of blood T cell repertoires in COVID-19. In germline, CDR1 is GTSNPN, CDR2 SVGIG (reference sequence). The ends were cut back, 2 bases at V and 4 bases at J, with 11 bases in the middle. The CDR3 sequence is 13 residues long. Sequenced by immunoSEQ multiplex PCR; TCRdb stores in-frame clones only, minus some. The repertoire includes approximately 280,000 clones, 90% of them detected once, and about 1.7% sits in the top ten. This chain uses TRBV30 with TRBJ1-2; D call uncertain. The sequence was collected from a woman aged 18-29 years with acute COVID-19. The sample comprised PBMCs or T cells enriched from blood (not recorded which). CDR3 residues: CAWSSGGFYGYTF. In nucleotides, the CDR3 is TGTGCCTGGAGTTCGGGTGGCTTCTATGGCTACACCTTC. The full variable domain, rest sourced from reference TRBV30 and TRBJ1-2, is SQTIHQWPATLVQPVGSPLSLECTVEGTSNPNLYWYRQAAGRGLQLLFYSVGIGQISSEVPQNLSASRPQDRQFILSSKKLLLSDSGFYLCAWSSGGFYGYTFGSGTRLTVV.